These 14 T cell receptor beta chains were sequenced from one sample in a study of blood T cell repertoires in COVID-19. The table came from immunoSEQ multiplex PCR; TCRdb's copy has only in-frame clones and leaves some out. The sample contains 85,000 to 130,000 clones, 86% of which appear only once. Sequencing was carried out using PBMCs or T cells enriched from blood (not recorded which). The receptors were gathered from a woman in her forties or fifties who had recovered from COVID-19.

There are a few counts of this clone. The chain has TRBV18 and TRBJ2-3; D perhaps matches TRBD2 (5 bases). CDR3 length: 15 residues. V was shortened by 3 bases and J by 2 bases, with 12 bases between the two germline ends. Germline assignment: CDR1 KGHSH and CDR2 LQKENI. The CDR3 here is CASSPESGSTDTQYF. The CDR3, as DNA: TGTGCCAGCTCACCGGAAAGCGGTTCCACAGATACGCAGTATTTT.

This chain connects TRBV5-5 to TRBJ1-5, with D possibly TRBD1 on 6 matching bases. CDR1 is SGHKS, CDR2 YYEKEE, per germline (reference sequence). Trimming removed 3 bases at V and 12 bases at J, with 16 bases between. CDR3 length: 13 residues. The CDR3 nucleotides are TGTGCCAGCAGCTCCGATACGACAGGCCTCCAGCATTTT. Its translation: CASSSDTTGLQHF.

The genes are TRBV27 and TRBJ2-7, with D perhaps TRBD2 (6 bases). V was pared by 8 bases and J by 6 bases, with 20 bases between. This CDR3 has 14 residues. CDR1 is MNHEY and CDR2 is SMNVEV in the germline V gene (reference sequence). The CDR3 reads CASRPGAGFGEQYF. As DNA, the CDR3 is TGTGCCAGCCGCCCCGGGGCGGGGTTCGGCGAGCAGTACTTC.

V usage is TRBV7-8 and J usage is TRBJ2-5; maybe TRBD2 (6 bases). The CDR3 is 15 residues long. The V end lost 5 bases, the J end lost 7 bases, and 20 bases lay between the germline ends. Germline V CDR1 and CDR2: SGHVS, FQNEAQ. As DNA, the CDR3 is TGTGCCAGCAGCCCTAGACCCCGCGGGAATATGACCCAGTACTTC. Translating gives CASSPRPRGNMTQYF.

The genes are TRBV9 and TRBJ2-3; TRBD1 matches 8 bases. J gave up 2 bases and V 5 bases, and 4 bases lay outside the gene matches. CDR1 and CDR2 (germline): SGDLS, YYNGEE. This CDR3 region has 14 residues. CDR3 nucleotide sequence: TGTGCCAGCAGTAAGGACAGGGACACAGATACGCAGTATTTT. It is translated as CASSKDRDTDTQYF.

CDR3 sequence: CASRPPGTGGQPQHF. The CDR3, as DNA: TGTGCCAGCAGGCCCCCCGGGACAGGTGGTCAGCCCCAGCATTTT. The J gene is TRBJ1-5, the V gene TRBV28; the match to TRBD1 covers 8 bases. The CDR3 contains 15 residues. CDR1 and CDR2 from the germline V gene are MDHEN and SYDVKM. Unmatched junction bases numbered 10, after V lost 6 bases and J lost 6 bases.

The rearrangement uses TRBV11-2 and TRBJ2-7; 8 nucleotides agree with TRBD1. Looked up from germline, CDR1 is SGHAT and CDR2 is FQNNGV. The CDR3 is 16 amino acids. With 1 base clipped from V and 2 bases from J, the junction kept 7 bases outside the gene matches. CDR3 in DNA: TGTGCCAGCAGCTTAGCAGGGGGCTTCCCAGCCTACGAGCAGTACTTC. Protein product: CASSLAGGFPAYEQYF.

The chain joins TRBV30 to TRBJ1-6; TRBD1 matches 8 bases. V lost 2 bases to trimming and J lost 5 bases; unmatched junction nucleotides: 8. This CDR3 has 16 residues. CDR1 GTSNPN and CDR2 SVGIG come from the germline V gene (reference sequence). Here the CDR3 DNA reads TGTGCCTGGAGTCAATTACAGACAGGGGATAATTCACCCCTCCACTTT. This translates into CAWSQLQTGDNSPLHF.

The chain recombines TRBV5-4 with TRBJ1-2, with 9 bases aligning to TRBD1. The CDR3 consists of 15 residues. Unmatched junction bases numbered 12, after V lost 4 bases and J lost 8 bases. The germline V gene has CDR1 SGHNT and CDR2 YYREEE (reference sequence). The CDR3 here is CASSTSRDRAGGYTF. CDR3 coding DNA: TGTGCCAGCAGCACCTCCCGGGACAGGGCGGGAGGCTACACCTTC. Looking up the rest from reference TRBV5-4 and TRBJ1-2 gives the full variable domain: ETGVTQSPTHLIKTRGQQVTLRCSSQSGHNTVSWYQQALGQGPQFIFQYYREEENGRGNFPPRFSGLQFPNYSSELNVNALELDDSALYLCASSTSRDRAGGYTFGSGTRLTVV.

V and J are TRBV4-1 and TRBJ2-5; the D gene is possibly TRBD2 (6 bases). This CDR3 has 15 residues. V lost 1 base to trimming and J lost 2 bases, with 11 bases between them. Germline V gene data show CDR1 as MGHRA and CDR2 as YSYEKL. The CDR3 DNA reads as TGCGCCAGCAGCCAAGCGGGACTCGTTCAAGAGACCCAGTACTTC. Protein: CASSQAGLVQETQYF.

The rearrangement links TRBV5-1 to TRBJ1-4, with 9 nucleotides matching TRBD1. The V and J ends lost 5 bases and 6 bases, in that order; junction bases with no gene match: 5. The germline gives CDR1 SGHRS, CDR2 YFSETQ. The CDR3 consists of 14 residues. The CDR3 DNA reads as TGCGCCAGCAGGCTCGGGACAGGGCATGAAAAACTGTTTTTT. It yields the protein CASRLGTGHEKLFF.

This clone was seen a handful of times. The rearrangement uses TRBV18 and TRBJ1-5; D is possibly TRBD1 (5 bases). This CDR3 has 15 residues. CDR1 KGHSH and CDR2 LQKENI come from the germline V gene. The V end was cut by 2 bases, the J end by 7 bases, with 15 bases between. The CDR3 loop is CASSPTTAGVQPQHF. The CDR3 DNA reads as TGTGCCAGCTCACCAACGACCGCGGGGGTACAGCCCCAGCATTTT. Full variable domain (rest looked up from reference TRBV18 and TRBJ1-5): NAGVMQNPRHLVRRRGQEARLRCSPMKGHSHVYWYRQLPEEGLKFMVYLQKENIIDESGMPKERFSAEFPKEGPSILRIQQVVRGDSAAYFCASSPTTAGVQPQHFGDGTRLSIL.

For the CDR3, the DNA is TGTGCCAGCTCCGGGGGGAGCACAGATACGCAGTATTTT. As protein: CASSGGSTDTQYF. This chain uses TRBV9 with TRBJ2-3, with 7 positions matching TRBD2. The CDR3 loop spans 13 amino acids. Germline loops: CDR1 SGDLS, CDR2 YYNGEE. The junction had 2 bases not matched to a gene; V was cut back by 7 bases and J by 0 bases.

The rearrangement links TRBV28 to TRBJ1-6; TRBD1 aligns across 10 bases. Germline-derived CDR1 and CDR2 are MDHEN and SYDVKM. Losses at the gene ends were 7 bases for V and 12 bases for J; bases not matched to a gene: 9. This CDR3 is built from 14 residues. CDR3 sequence: CASIRGTGALPLHF. CDR3 DNA sequence: TGTGCCAGCATTCGGGGGACAGGGGCTTTACCCCTCCACTTT.